The 31 T cell receptor beta chains reported below all come from one sample, sequenced in a study of blood T cell repertoires in COVID-19. Using immunoSEQ multiplex PCR, the repertoire was profiled, and TCRdb retains in-frame clones only, with some absent. The profile shows some 140,000 clones, around four fifths of them singletons. The sequenced sample consisted of peripheral blood. The receptors were gathered from a man aged 55-75 years who had recovered from COVID-19.

The chain carries TRBV3-1 (or the pseudogene TRBV3-2) and TRBJ2-6; unclear D gene. This CDR3 region has 15 residues. V was shortened by 3 bases and J by 0 bases, with 6 bases between the two germline ends. In germline, CDR1 is LGHDT, CDR2 YNNKEL (reference sequence). The CDR3 spells CASSHLSSGANVLTF. The DNA of the CDR3 is TGTGCCAGCAGCCATCTCTCCTCTGGGGCCAACGTCCTGACTTTC.

The chain carries TRBV7-8 and TRBJ2-2; 9 bases align to TRBD1. The V segment lost 4 bases and the J segment 5 bases; nucleotides outside the gene matches: 8. The CDR3 covers 16 residues. CDR1 and CDR2 from the germline V gene are SGHVS and FQNEAQ. In nucleotides, the CDR3 is TGTGCCAGCAGCTCGGGACAGGGTCTAAGTACCGGGGAGCTGTTTTTT. Translated: CASSSGQGLSTGELFF.

The V and J genes are TRBV30 and TRBJ2-3, with D possibly being TRBD2 (7 bases). Germline loops: CDR1 GTSNPN, CDR2 SVGIG (reference sequence). This CDR3 region has 18 residues. Trimming left V 3 bases short and J 1 base short, with 23 bases between. For the CDR3, the DNA is TGTGCCTGGAGCCCTAGCCCGGGGGGCCCCCCTCGCACAGATACGCAGTATTTT. This sequence encodes CAWSPSPGGPPRTDTQYF.

V usage is TRBV20-1 and J usage is TRBJ2-3; tentative D call: TRBD2 (5 bases). The CDR3 is 13 residues long. CDR1 is DFQATT and CDR2 is SNEGSKA in the germline V gene (reference sequence). The V and J ends lost 3 bases and 0 bases respectively, with 7 bases between them. CDR3 sequence (DNA): TGCAGTGCTAGTCCGGGGAGCACAGATACGCAGTATTTT. It translates to CSASPGSTDTQYF.

This chain uses TRBV6-5 with TRBJ2-2; 12 bases align to TRBD1. The germline V gene has CDR1 MNHEY and CDR2 SVGAGI. The CDR3 sequence is 16 residues long. J lost 6 bases, V lost 4 bases, and 6 bases had no gene match. CDR3 in amino acids: CASSSPGTGGSGELFF. CDR3 nucleotides: TGTGCCAGCAGTTCGCCCGGGACAGGGGGCTCCGGGGAGCTGTTTTTT.

This clone was recorded a few times. The chain carries TRBV27 and TRBJ1-1; 8 bases fit TRBD1. V shed 5 bases and J 7 bases; nucleotides not matched to a gene: 9. The CDR3 extends over 14 amino acids. The germline CDR1 and CDR2 sequences are MNHEY and SMNVEV (reference sequence). The CDR3 loop reads CASSAPRDRGEAFF. CDR3 nucleotides: TGTGCCAGCAGTGCACCCAGAGACAGGGGTGAAGCTTTCTTT.

V usage is TRBV9 and J usage is TRBJ2-3, with 7 bases aligning to TRBD1. The CDR3 extends over 18 amino acids. V gave up 0 bases and J gave up 0 bases; unmatched junction bases: 10. Germline values: CDR1 SGDLS, CDR2 YYNGEE. CDR3 amino acids: CASSVGNMDRISTDTQYF. CDR3 bases: TGTGCCAGCAGCGTAGGGAATATGGACAGGATTAGCACAGATACGCAGTATTTT.

The V call is TRBV19, the J call TRBJ2-3, with 7 bases fitting TRBD2. CDR1 and CDR2 (germline): LNHDA, SQIVND (reference sequence). Trimming took 10 bases from V and 5 from J; bases not matched to a gene: 9. This CDR3 has 13 residues. CDR3 sequence reads: CATATSYIDTQYF. The CDR3 DNA reads TGTGCCACCGCGACTAGCTACATAGATACGCAGTATTTT.

This clone was seen a handful of times. The chain links TRBV30 to TRBJ1-3, with 10 nucleotides matching TRBD1. This CDR3 spans 17 amino acids. The V gene end was trimmed by 8 bases and the J gene end by 2 bases; junction bases not matched to a gene: 15. The V gene's germline CDR1 is GTSNPN and CDR2 SVGIG (reference sequence). CDR3 protein: CARSSGTGASTGNTIYF. The CDR3 DNA reads as TGTGCCCGATCCTCCGGGACAGGGGCTTCTACTGGAAACACCATATATTTT.

The rearrangement joins TRBV12-3 or TRBV12-4 to TRBJ2-1, with 7 bases lining up with TRBD1. V lost 3 bases to trimming and J lost 9 bases; unmatched junction nucleotides: 5. CDR3 length equals 13 residues. The CDR3 nucleotides read TGTGCCAGCAGTTTCCTAGGGGGCAGTGAGCAGTTCTTC. Encoded protein: CASSFLGGSEQFF.

V usage is TRBV5-1 and J usage is TRBJ2-1; 9 nucleotides match TRBD1. V lost 4 bases and J lost 0; bases outside the gene matches: 2. Germline loops: CDR1 SGHRS, CDR2 YFSETQ. The CDR3 contains 15 residues. CDR3 coding DNA: TGCGCCAGCAGCGCGACAGGGGGCTCCTACAATGAGCAGTTCTTC. This sequence encodes CASSATGGSYNEQFF.

The chain recombines TRBV27 with TRBJ2-1, with 9 bases matching TRBD2. Trimming took 0 bases from V and 7 from J; bases not matched to a gene: 13. CDR3 length equals 18 residues. Germline assignment: CDR1 MNHEY and CDR2 SMNVEV (reference sequence). The CDR3 loop is CASSLSVNRGLANNEQFF. The CDR3 region has the DNA TGTGCCAGCAGTTTATCGGTTAATCGGGGACTAGCTAATAATGAGCAGTTCTTC.

This CDR3 reads CASLGGAASGYTF. CDR3 nucleotide sequence: TGTGCCAGCCTAGGAGGGGCAGCGAGTGGCTACACCTTC. The chain uses TRBV6-5 and TRBJ1-2; TRBD1 might be the D (5 bases). Trimming took off 8 bases at V and 7 bases at J, with 17 bases between the two ends. Looked up from germline, CDR1 is MNHEY and CDR2 is SVGAGI. CDR3 length equals 13 residues.

This clone was detected once. The genes are TRBV5-1 and TRBJ2-7, with TRBD1 matching 11 bases. The V gene end was trimmed by 4 bases and the J gene end by 4 bases; junction bases not matched to a gene: 7. This CDR3 comprises 15 residues. Germline V gene data show CDR1 as SGHRS and CDR2 as YFSETQ. As DNA, the CDR3 is TGCGCCAGCAGCCCGGGACAGGGGGTGGTATACGAGCAGTACTTC. Translation: CASSPGQGVVYEQYF.

This clone occurred a few times. Distinct nucleotide sequences in the sample also encode this CDR3. The rearrangement joins TRBV7-9 to TRBJ1-1; 7 bases match TRBD1. Trimming removed 1 base from V and 2 bases from J; junction bases left unmatched: 1. The CDR3 is made up of 14 amino acids. Germline V gene data show CDR1 as SEHNR and CDR2 as FQNEAQ (reference sequence). The CDR3 here is CASSLGQGNTEAFF. The CDR3 DNA reads as TGTGCCAGCAGCTTAGGACAGGGAAACACTGAAGCTTTCTTT.

This chain joins TRBV9 and TRBJ1-4, with TRBD1 matching over 9 bases. The V segment lost 4 bases and the J segment 4 bases; nucleotides outside the gene matches: 2. The CDR3 covers 14 residues. The germline gives CDR1 SGDLS, CDR2 YYNGEE. The CDR3, as DNA: TGTGCCAGCAGCAGGGGACAGGGTAATGAAAAACTGTTTTTT. Translation: CASSRGQGNEKLFF.

The chain joins TRBV4-1 to TRBJ2-7; 11 bases agree with TRBD2. Germline CDR1 is MGHRA and CDR2 is YSYEKL. The V segment lost 4 bases and the J segment 9 bases; nucleotides outside the gene matches: 17. The CDR3 contains 17 residues. DNA of the CDR3: TGCGCCAGCAGCCCACAAACCTTAGCGGGGGGGCCTGGTCGGCAGTACTTC. Its translation: CASSPQTLAGGPGRQYF.

The CDR3 loop reads CASSISGDGNTIYF. The CDR3 DNA sequence: TGTGCCAGTAGTATTTCAGGGGACGGAAACACCATATATTTT. The V call is TRBV19, the J call TRBJ1-3; D perhaps matches TRBD1 (6 bases). V lost 3 bases to trimming and J lost 4 bases, with 10 bases between them. This CDR3 is 14 amino acids long. Germline CDR1 and CDR2: LNHDA and SQIVND (reference sequence).

This clone appeared a few times. The rearrangement links TRBV29-1 to TRBJ2-7; 7 bases match TRBD1. Germline V lookup: CDR1 SQVTM, CDR2 ANQGSEA. This CDR3 has 13 amino acids. The V and J ends lost 7 bases and 1 base, in that order; junction bases with no gene match: 7. CDR3 coding DNA: TGCAGCGCCGCGTGGGACAGATCCTACGAGCAGTACTTC. Its protein product is CSAAWDRSYEQYF.

The chain has TRBV5-1 and TRBJ2-3, with a possible D match to TRBD1 (5 bases). The V gene lost 5 bases and the J gene lost 0 bases, with 13 bases spanning the gap. Germline V gene data show CDR1 as SGHRS and CDR2 as YFSETQ. This CDR3 has 15 amino acids. The CDR3 DNA reads as TGCGCCAGCAGGCCCGCAGGGTCTAGCACAGATACGCAGTATTTT. It translates to CASRPAGSSTDTQYF.

The chain employs TRBV5-6 and TRBJ2-1; 10 bases line up with TRBD2. CDR1 is SGHDT, CDR2 YYEEEE, per germline. V dropped 3 bases and J dropped 4; count of bases not matched to a gene: 4. CDR3 size: 15 residues. The CDR3 nucleotides are TGTGCCAGCAGCTCGGGACTAGCGACTTACAATGAGCAGTTCTTC. Its protein product is CASSSGLATYNEQFF.

This chain joins TRBV6-1 and TRBJ2-3, with D maybe TRBD2 (6 bases). CDR1 MNHNS and CDR2 SASEGT come from the germline V gene. Trimming removed 2 bases at V and 3 bases at J, with 9 bases between. This CDR3 has 14 residues. CDR3 bases: TGTGCCAGCAGTGAAACTGCGGGAACAGATACGCAGTATTTT. Encoded protein: CASSETAGTDTQYF.

The V and J genes are TRBV6-5 and TRBJ2-7, with D tentatively TRBD2 (7 bases). The CDR3 extends over 14 amino acids. Trimming pared 8 bases from V and 0 bases from J, leaving 14 bases between. Per germline, CDR1 MNHEY and CDR2 SVGAGI. The CDR3 DNA reads as TGTGCCAGCCGGGGGGCGGGTAACTCCTACGAGCAGTACTTC. It translates to CASRGAGNSYEQYF.

This clone was counted only a few times. Other nucleotide sequences from this sample produce the same CDR3. This chain joins TRBV19 and TRBJ2-7; 10 nucleotides line up with TRBD1. Losses at the gene ends were 1 base for V and 2 bases for J; bases not matched to a gene: 2. CDR1 is LNHDA and CDR2 is SQIVND in the germline V gene (reference sequence). The CDR3 is made up of 15 amino acids. As DNA, the CDR3 is TGTGCCAGTAGTATAGGACAGGGGGCCGCCTACGAGCAGTACTTC. This gives the protein CASSIGQGAAYEQYF.

V and J are TRBV18 and TRBJ1-1; D is possibly TRBD1 (6 bases). The V gene's germline CDR1 is KGHSH and CDR2 LQKENI. V lost 3 bases to trimming and J lost 5 bases, with 13 bases between them. The CDR3 runs to 14 residues. CDR3 in DNA: TGTGCCAGCTCACCGACGTTACAGGGAACTGAAGCTTTCTTT. It specifies CASSPTLQGTEAFF.

The chain carries TRBV5-1 and TRBJ2-1; 11 bases match TRBD1. With V trimmed by 4 bases and J by 0 bases, 0 bases remained unmatched. The CDR3 totals 15 residues. The germline V gene encodes CDR1 SGHRS and CDR2 YFSETQ. The CDR3 DNA reads as TGCGCCAGCAGCGGGACAGGGGGCTCCTACAATGAGCAGTTCTTC. Residues: CASSGTGGSYNEQFF. Using reference TRBV5-1 and TRBJ2-1 for the parts outside the CDR3, the full variable domain is KAGVTQTPRYLIKTRGQQVTLSCSPISGHRSVSWYQQTPGQGLQFLFEYFSETQRNKGNFPGRFSGRQFSNSRSEMNVSTLELGDSALYLCASSGTGGSYNEQFFGPGTRLTVL.

This chain connects TRBV7-2 to TRBJ1-2; 7 bases agree with TRBD1. Germline V CDR1 and CDR2: SGHTA, FQGNSA. The CDR3 contains 14 residues. V was pared by 2 bases and J by 9 bases, with 9 bases of the junction left unmatched. This CDR3 reads CASSLKGAELSYTF. The CDR3, as DNA: TGTGCCAGCAGCTTAAAGGGGGCCGAGTTGAGCTACACCTTC.

V gene TRBV18 combines with J gene TRBJ2-3; 9 positions match TRBD2. This CDR3 has 17 residues. The V gene end was trimmed by 0 bases and the J gene end by 3 bases; junction bases not matched to a gene: 7. Germline assignment: CDR1 KGHSH and CDR2 LQKENI. This CDR3 is CASSPPSSGGWTDTQYF. As DNA, the CDR3 is TGTGCCAGCTCACCACCGAGCAGCGGGGGGTGGACAGATACGCAGTATTTT. The variable domain in full, with the rest retrieved from reference TRBV18 and TRBJ2-3, is NAGVMQNPRHLVRRRGQEARLRCSPMKGHSHVYWYRQLPEEGLKFMVYLQKENIIDESGMPKERFSAEFPKEGPSILRIQQVVRGDSAAYFCASSPPSSGGWTDTQYFGPGTRLTVL.

The CDR3 here is CASRAPSGRGINEQFF. DNA of the CDR3: TGTGCCAGCAGGGCCCCTAGCGGGAGGGGTATAAATGAGCAGTTCTTC. The chain uses TRBV27 and TRBJ2-1, with 12 bases aligning to TRBD2. CDR1 and CDR2 from the germline V gene are MNHEY and SMNVEV (reference sequence). V was clipped by 6 bases and J by 7 bases; unmatched bases: 10. The CDR3 sequence is 16 residues long.

The chain combines TRBV19 with TRBJ2-1; TRBD1 matches 12 bases. The germline CDR1 and CDR2 sequences are LNHDA and SQIVND (reference sequence). The CDR3 extends over 15 amino acids. After removal of 5 bases from V and 10 bases from J, the junction contained 9 bases not matched to a gene. CDR3 nucleotides: TGTGCCAGTAGTCACCGGGACAGGGGGCTGATGGAGCAGTTCTTC. It encodes CASSHRDRGLMEQFF.

This clone was picked up a small number of times. The J gene is TRBJ1-1, the V gene TRBV18; the match to TRBD1 covers 8 bases. The CDR3 is made up of 15 amino acids. V trimming: 1 base; J trimming: 1 base; junction bases outside the gene matches: 2. CDR1 KGHSH and CDR2 LQKENI come from the germline V gene. This chain's CDR3 is CASSPQGQANTEAFF. CDR3 bases: TGTGCCAGCTCACCACAGGGACAGGCGAACACTGAAGCTTTCTTT.